Below, 22 T cell receptor beta chains from the same sample are listed, as sequenced in a study of T cells in Graves' hyperthyroidism and ophthalmopathy. RNA transcripts gave rise to amplified TCR beta CDR3 regions. An initial round of RT-PCR targeting the TCR CDR3 relied on the HTBI primer set. TCRdb analysed the multiplex PCR reads with MiXCR anew, one entry per CDR3 protein. This sample yields roughly 580,000 distinct CDR3 sequences, of which about 15% are seen a single time; around 5.4% belongs to the top ten. The sample comprised blood. All receptors derive from a woman aged 30 to 39 with Graves' hyperthyroidism that later progressed to Graves' ophthalmopathy.

Turning to this clonotype: A much more abundant neighbour one base away suggests this may be a read error. The CDR3 here is CASSVDARYTEALF. The CDR3, as DNA: TGTGCCAGCAGCGTAGACGCCCGATACACTGAAGCTTTGTTT. The rearrangement uses TRBV9 and TRBJ1-1; D not certain. This CDR3 has 14 residues. Germline lookup yields CDR1 SGDLS and CDR2 YYNGEE.

Concerning this clonotype itself: A read error may be the cause here, since a much bigger clone is one base away. V gene TRBV15 combines with J gene TRBJ2-5; a possible D gene is TRBD2 (6 bases). The CDR3 covers 14 residues. CDR1 and CDR2 (germline): LNHNV, YYDKDF (reference sequence). The CDR3 protein is CATSRLREEETRYF. CDR3 nucleotide sequence: TGTGCCACCAGCAGACTAAGGGAGGAAGAGACCCGGTACTTC.

This clonotype was seen a handful of times. The CDR3 spells CASSQDPGTPLSYEQYF. The CDR3 bases are TGTGCCAGCAGCCAAGACCCAGGGACTCCTCTTTCCTACGAGCAGTACTTC. V is TRBV14 and J is TRBJ2-7, with D possibly TRBD2 on 6 matching bases. With 0 bases removed from V and 1 base from J, the gap between germline ends came to 16 bases. This CDR3 comprises 17 residues. CDR1 is SGHDN, CDR2 FVKESK, per germline.

This clonotype has ten or more counts. The CDR3 reads CSARGEAGADTQYF. DNA for the CDR3: TGCAGTGCTAGAGGGGAGGCAGGGGCAGATACGCAGTATTTT. This chain uses TRBV20-1 with TRBJ2-3, with D possibly called TRBD1 or TRBD2 (6 bases each). Trimming left V 1 base short and J 4 bases short, with 12 bases between. Per the germline V gene, CDR1 is DFQATT and CDR2 is SNEGSKA (reference sequence). There are 14 residues in the CDR3.

This clonotype was counted at least ten times. The chain joins TRBV19 to TRBJ1-1; 8 positions match TRBD1. Germline V gene lookup returns CDR1 LNHDA and CDR2 SQIVND (reference sequence). V trimming: 7 bases; J trimming: 5 bases; junction bases outside the gene matches: 9. This CDR3 has 14 amino acids. The DNA for the CDR3 is TGTGCCAGTATCAAGGACAGGGCACGAACTGAAGCTTTCTTT. Amino acids: CASIKDRARTEAFF.

This clonotype was recorded at least ten times. J is TRBJ2-2 and V is TRBV15; unclear D gene. The germline V and J ends were trimmed by 0 bases and 6 bases, with 5 bases remaining between them. CDR3 length: 13 residues. Germline V gives CDR1 LNHNV, CDR2 YYDKDF (reference sequence). DNA of the CDR3: TGTGCCACCAGCAGAGATCAGGCCGGGGAGCTGTTTTTT. Translated, it gives CATSRDQAGELFF.

This clonotype was seen a few times. V and J are TRBV27 and TRBJ1-5, with 8 bases identical to TRBD1. V gave up 6 bases and J gave up 7 bases; unmatched junction bases: 5. Germline assignment: CDR1 MNHEY and CDR2 SMNVEV (reference sequence). CDR3 length: 13 residues. CDR3 sequence: CASSRTGFQPQHF. CDR3 sequence (DNA): TGTGCCAGCAGCCGGACAGGGTTCCAGCCCCAGCATTTT.

This clonotype was recorded many times. The chain combines TRBV28 with TRBJ2-3; the D is unclear. The CDR3 sequence is 12 residues long. V gave up 7 bases and J gave up 1 base, with 6 bases separating them. Germline V gives CDR1 MDHEN, CDR2 SYDVKM. DNA for the CDR3: TGTGCCAGCAAAAGCGGCACAGATACGCAGTATTTT. It encodes CASKSGTDTQYF.

This clonotype was counted only a few times. This chain links TRBV28 with TRBJ2-7; D not resolved. The germline V gene encodes CDR1 MDHEN and CDR2 SYDVKM. The CDR3 has 15 residues. Trimming removed 6 bases from V and 7 bases from J, with 22 bases in between. The CDR3 region has the DNA TGTGCCAGCAGGCCTCAGATGGGTAGCAGGCCGGAGCAGTACTTC. It is translated as CASRPQMGSRPEQYF.

In this sample, this clonotype turned up a few times. This may come from a read error, since a much larger clone is one base off. This chain links TRBV12-3 or TRBV12-4 with TRBJ2-7; 9 nucleotides align to TRBD1. Judging by the DNA end, TRBJ2-1 fits better; the J call may be wrong. The CDR3 is made up of 14 amino acids. The CDR3 spells CASSQTGGVYEQFF. The CDR3 DNA reads TGTGCCAGCAGTCAAACAGGGGGCGTCTACGAGCAGTTCTTC.

This clonotype was detected many times. The chain has TRBV6-1 and TRBJ1-1, with D unclear. The ends were cut back, 5 bases at V and 5 bases at J, with 12 bases in the middle. CDR1 MNHNS and CDR2 SASEGT come from the germline V gene. The CDR3 totals 13 residues. This CDR3 reads CASSSIPWTEAFF. The CDR3, as DNA: TGTGCCAGCAGTTCCATCCCTTGGACTGAAGCTTTCTTT.

This clonotype has a count of ten or more. V usage is TRBV12-3 or TRBV12-4 and J usage is TRBJ2-5; weak D call: TRBD2 (7 bases). V was clipped by 3 bases and J by 5 bases, with 13 bases between them. The CDR3 has 14 amino acids. This chain's CDR3 is CASSFRGAGETQYF. CDR3 sequence (DNA): TGTGCCAGCAGTTTTCGGGGGGCCGGGGAGACCCAGTACTTC.

This clonotype has ten or more counts. The rearrangement joins TRBV7-2 to TRBJ2-3; D not resolved. Germline V gene data show CDR1 as SGHTA and CDR2 as FQGNSA. The CDR3 is made up of 16 amino acids. V lost 0 bases, J lost 4 bases, and 14 bases lay in between. The CDR3 spells CASSLAVKTPPDTQYF. The DNA for the CDR3 is TGTGCCAGCAGCTTAGCGGTGAAAACCCCTCCAGATACGCAGTATTTT.

This clonotype appeared many times. J is TRBJ1-2 and V is TRBV19; 8 positions match TRBD1. This CDR3 comprises 15 residues. Looked up from germline, CDR1 is LNHDA and CDR2 is SQIVND (reference sequence). The J segment lost 0 bases and the V segment lost 7 bases, leaving 7 bases of the junction unmatched. CDR3: CASTIGQGPNYGYTF. The CDR3 DNA reads as TGTGCCAGTACGATAGGACAGGGCCCTAACTATGGCTACACCTTC.

The V and J genes are TRBV29-1 and TRBJ2-2; 9 nucleotides line up with TRBD1. CDR1 is SQVTM, CDR2 ANQGSEA, per germline. V trimming: 0 bases; J trimming: 2 bases; junction bases outside the gene matches: 7. The CDR3 contains 17 residues. The CDR3 is CSVEEGQGFQNTGELFF. Here the CDR3 DNA reads TGCAGCGTTGAAGAGGGACAGGGTTTTCAAAACACCGGGGAGCTGTTTTTT.

This clonotype has at least ten counts. The J gene is TRBJ2-7, the V gene TRBV20-1; tentatively, D is TRBD2 (5 bases). In germline, CDR1 is DFQATT, CDR2 SNEGSKA (reference sequence). This CDR3 region has 13 residues. Trimming removed 5 bases at V and 2 bases at J, with 13 bases between. The CDR3 sequence is CSARLTNTYEQYF. CDR3 nucleotides: TGCAGTGCTCGACTAACAAACACCTACGAGCAGTACTTC.

The chain carries TRBV12-3 or TRBV12-4 and TRBJ2-5; 9 nucleotides align to TRBD1. This CDR3 is 16 amino acids long. J lost 5 bases, V lost 5 bases, and 12 bases had no gene match. The CDR3 nucleotides read TGTGCCAGCAGTCCTTACAGGGGGCGTTGGTTGGAGACCCAGTACTTC. Its translation: CASSPYRGRWLETQYF.

V gene TRBV7-9 combines with J gene TRBJ2-7; D is possibly TRBD2 (6 bases). Germline loops: CDR1 SEHNR, CDR2 FQNEAQ (reference sequence). The CDR3 covers 13 residues. The V gene lost 4 bases and the J gene lost 10 bases, with 17 bases spanning the gap. The chain's CDR3 is CASSSGDFLGQYF. CDR3 in DNA: TGTGCCAGCAGCTCTGGGGACTTCCTTGGACAGTACTTC.

The chain couples TRBV30 to TRBJ2-5, with D possibly TRBD1 on 5 matching bases. Trimming removed 4 bases at V and 0 bases at J, with 12 bases between. Germline-derived CDR1 and CDR2 are GTSNPN and SVGIG (reference sequence). The CDR3 runs to 14 residues. This CDR3 reads CAWTPTAYQETQYF. The CDR3, as DNA: TGTGCCTGGACTCCGACAGCGTACCAAGAGACCCAGTACTTC.

This clonotype was seen at least ten times. The J gene is TRBJ2-3, the V gene TRBV7-3; 8 positions agree with TRBD2. CDR1 is SGHTA, CDR2 FQGTGA, per germline. With 5 bases clipped from V and 0 bases from J, the junction kept 13 bases outside the gene matches. CDR3 length equals 18 residues. The CDR3 sequence is CASSPLGLEGGSTDTQYF. In nucleotides, the CDR3 is TGTGCCAGCAGCCCATTGGGACTAGAAGGAGGGAGCACAGATACGCAGTATTTT.

This clonotype has ten or more counts. The V gene is TRBV7-9, the J gene TRBJ1-2; D gene unclear. Trimming removed 1 base at V and 8 bases at J, with 26 bases between. The CDR3 is 18 residues long. The germline gives CDR1 SEHNR, CDR2 FQNEAQ (reference sequence). The CDR3 DNA follows: TGTGCCAGCAGCTTAGAAGTCATGGGTGGAACAGCCGGGAGAGGCTACACCTTC. This gives the protein CASSLEVMGGTAGRGYTF. The full variable domain, in which reference TRBV7-9 and TRBJ1-2 provide the parts outside the CDR3, is DTGVSQNPRHKITKRGQNVTFRCDPISEHNRLYWYRQTLGQGPEFLTYFQNEAQLEKSRLLSDRFSAERPKGSFSTLEIQRTEQGDSAMYLCASSLEVMGGTAGRGYTFGSGTRLTVV.

The table lists this clonotype with many counts. This chain links TRBV12-5 with TRBJ1-1; D might be TRBD1 (6 bases). Germline CDR1 reads LGHNT; CDR2 reads FRNRAP. The CDR3 loop spans 13 amino acids. Deletions cut 5 bases from V and 3 bases from J, with 10 bases between. The CDR3 loop is CASGRDTYTEAFF. As DNA, the CDR3 is TGTGCTAGTGGTCGGGACACCTACACTGAAGCTTTCTTT.